This TCR beta chain is drawn from a study of identical twins. From the 5' RACE reads, TCRdb called clonotypes with MiXCR, one entry per CDR3 protein. Of 1.5 million to 2 million distinct CDR3 sequences listed, under 35% are singletons. Study results and limitations: Beta out-of-frame sequences showed weaker excess twin sharing.

CDR1 SGHTA and CDR2 FQGNSA come from the germline V gene. This CDR3 is 15 amino acids long. In its sample, this clonotype was seen once. The antigen remains unidentified. The junction differs from germline at one of its ends, possibly a read error. The sample taken for sequencing was cord blood. The chain carries TRBV7-2 and TRBJ2-4, with D possibly TRBD2 on 5 matching bases. This TCR derives from a newborn girl in good health. The CDR3 coding sequence is TGTGCCGGCAGCTTAGGTTTGGGAGCCGGAAACATTCAGTACTTC. This codes for CAGSLGLGAGNIQYF. Complete variable domain (other parts from reference TRBV7-2 and TRBJ2-4): GAGVSQSPSNKVTEKGKDVELRCDPISGHTALYWYRQSLGQGLEFLIYFQGNSAPDKSGLPSDRFSAERTGGSVSTLTIQRTQQEDSAVYLCAGSLGLGAGNIQYFGAGTRLSVL.